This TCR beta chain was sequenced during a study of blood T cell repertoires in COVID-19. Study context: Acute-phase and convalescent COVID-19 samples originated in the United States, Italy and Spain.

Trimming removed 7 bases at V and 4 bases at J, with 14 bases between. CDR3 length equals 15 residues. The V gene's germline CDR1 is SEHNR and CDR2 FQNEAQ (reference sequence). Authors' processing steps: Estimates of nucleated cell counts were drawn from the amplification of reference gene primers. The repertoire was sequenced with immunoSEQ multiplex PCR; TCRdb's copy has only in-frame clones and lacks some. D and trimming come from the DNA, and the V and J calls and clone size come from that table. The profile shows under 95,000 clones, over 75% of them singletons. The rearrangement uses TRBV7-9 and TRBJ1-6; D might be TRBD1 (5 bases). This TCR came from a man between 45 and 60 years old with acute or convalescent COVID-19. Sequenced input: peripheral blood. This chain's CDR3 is CASTKEGLYNSPLHF. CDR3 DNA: TGTGCCAGCACCAAAGAGGGGTTGTATAATTCACCCCTCCACTTT.